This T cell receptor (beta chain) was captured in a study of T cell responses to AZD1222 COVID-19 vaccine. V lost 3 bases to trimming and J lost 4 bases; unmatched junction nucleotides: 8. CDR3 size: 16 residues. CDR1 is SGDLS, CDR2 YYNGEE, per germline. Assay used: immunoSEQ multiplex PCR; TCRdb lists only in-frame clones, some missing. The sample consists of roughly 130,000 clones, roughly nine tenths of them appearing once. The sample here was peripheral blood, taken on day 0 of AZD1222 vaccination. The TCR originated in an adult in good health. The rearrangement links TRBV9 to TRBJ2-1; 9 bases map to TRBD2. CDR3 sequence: CASSGPTSGLYNEQFF. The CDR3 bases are TGTGCCAGCAGCGGCCCAACTAGCGGGCTATACAATGAGCAGTTCTTC.